One T cell receptor (beta chain) is described in this entry. As the method of synthesis, 5'RACE template switching with UMIs yielded TCR beta cDNA. TCRdb reworked the 5' RACE reads into one entry per CDR3 protein, no DNA. The sample's table shows 400,000 to 500,000 distinct CDR3 sequences. The record originates from a study of T cells expressing NK-cell markers. This CDR3 is built from 13 residues. From germline, CDR1 is MNHNY and CDR2 SVGAGI (reference sequence). This receptor was obtained from a woman between 18 and 75 years old in good health. The genes are TRBV6-6 and TRBJ1-1; the TCRdb D gene call, TRBD1, has no DNA to confirm it. Sequenced: blood T cells: a sorted CD56 or NKG2C T cell subset, CD4+ or CD8+ T cells, or bulk PBMC T cells (not recorded which). The chain's CDR3 is CASKYREDTEAFF.